These 6 T cell receptor beta chains originate from one sample sequenced in a study of blood T cell repertoires in COVID-19. Measured with immunoSEQ multiplex PCR; TCRdb has only the in-frame clones, and not every one. The sample holds about 230,000 clones, roughly 80% seen once. The material sequenced was peripheral blood. The source is a woman of 80 years or more with acute or convalescent COVID-19.

J is TRBJ2-2 and V is TRBV5-1; TRBD1 matches at 11 bases. Germline-derived CDR1 and CDR2 are SGHRS and YFSETQ. V lost 4 bases, J lost 7 bases, and 6 bases stayed unmatched. There are 15 residues in the CDR3. The CDR3 loop is CASSRTGGDNGELFF. The CDR3, as DNA: TGCGCCAGCAGCCGGACAGGGGGCGATAACGGGGAGCTGTTTTTT.

This chain joins TRBV19 and TRBJ2-5; D is possibly TRBD2 (5 bases). This CDR3 comprises 11 residues. CDR1 is LNHDA and CDR2 is SQIVND in the germline V gene (reference sequence). Trimming cost V 7 bases and J 7 bases, with 10 bases left between them. CDR3 residues: CASNGEGTQYF. For the CDR3, the DNA is TGTGCCAGTAACGGGGAAGGGACCCAGTACTTC.

A few counts support this clone. V is TRBV11-2 and J is TRBJ1-6; no definite D call. V was cut by 0 bases and J by 10 bases, with 13 bases left in between. From germline, CDR1 is SGHAT and CDR2 FQNNGV. CDR3 length: 15 residues. The CDR3 loop reads CASSLEWGGRSPLHF. CDR3 coding DNA: TGTGCCAGCAGCTTAGAATGGGGAGGTCGGTCACCCCTCCACTTT.

This clone was recorded only once. The chain recombines TRBV19 with TRBJ2-3, with 11 positions matching TRBD1. V shed 7 bases and J 2 bases; nucleotides not matched to a gene: 14. This CDR3 spans 18 amino acids. CDR1 and CDR2 from the germline V gene are LNHDA and SQIVND (reference sequence). The CDR3 bases are TGTGCCAGTAAACCGGGACAGGGGGACGTTGGGGCCACAGATACGCAGTATTTT. This codes for CASKPGQGDVGATDTQYF.

The rearrangement joins TRBV10-1 to TRBJ2-7, with 8 nucleotides matching TRBD2. This CDR3 has 13 residues. From germline, CDR1 is WNHNN and CDR2 SYGVQD (reference sequence). Trimming removed 7 bases from V and 9 bases from J; junction bases left unmatched: 11. The CDR3 spells CASIHQRERGQYF. The CDR3 bases are TGCGCCAGCATTCATCAGCGGGAGAGGGGGCAGTACTTC.

The genes are TRBV7-9 and TRBJ1-1; D gene uncertain. The CDR3 runs to 14 residues. V dropped 1 base and J dropped 1 base, with 7 bases sitting between them. Germline V lookup: CDR1 SEHNR, CDR2 FQNEAQ (reference sequence). The CDR3 sequence: CASSLEAGNTEAFF. CDR3 bases: TGTGCCAGCAGCTTAGAGGCAGGGAACACTGAAGCTTTCTTT. The full variable domain, in which reference TRBV7-9 and TRBJ1-1 provide the parts outside the CDR3, is DTGVSQNPRHKITKRGQNVTFRCDPISEHNRLYWYRQTLGQGPEFLTYFQNEAQLEKSRLLSDRFSAERPKGSFSTLEIQRTEQGDSAMYLCASSLEAGNTEAFFGQGTRLTVV.